The 23 T cell receptor beta chains listed next were all sequenced from one sample in a study of T cell responses to AZD1222 COVID-19 vaccine. The assay was immunoSEQ multiplex PCR, and TCRdb's table has in-frame clones only and misses some. The sample has about 99,000 clones, 88% seen once. Sequences were derived from peripheral blood, sampled on day 0 of AZD1222 vaccination. These receptors were obtained from an adult in good health.

The gene calls are TRBV25-1 and TRBJ1-5; D gene ambiguous. The germline V gene encodes CDR1 MGHDK and CDR2 SYGVNS. The CDR3 is 14 amino acids. Trimming left V 2 bases short and J 5 bases short, with 10 bases between. This chain's CDR3 is CASSEGRLDQPQHF. Here the CDR3 DNA reads TGTGCCAGCAGTGAAGGACGGCTCGATCAGCCCCAGCATTTT.

The V gene is TRBV18, the J gene TRBJ2-7, with TRBD1 matching over 11 bases. V was clipped by 6 bases and J by 3 bases; unmatched bases: 7. Germline loops: CDR1 KGHSH, CDR2 LQKENI. The length of the CDR3 is 15 residues. This CDR3 is CASSPGTGGNYEQYF. In nucleotides, the CDR3 is TGTGCCAGCTCTCCAGGGACAGGGGGTAACTACGAGCAGTACTTC.

The V gene is TRBV4-3, the J gene TRBJ1-3; D not certain. Germline CDR1 reads LGHNA; CDR2 reads YSLEER. CDR3 length: 18 amino acids. The V end was cut by 0 bases, the J end by 0 bases, with 15 bases between. In DNA form, the CDR3 reads TGCGCCAGCAGCCAAGATAGGTGGCACGGGAGCTCTGGAAACACCATATATTTT. This translates into CASSQDRWHGSSGNTIYF.

Here the CDR3 reads CAWSMGNNQPQHF. Here the CDR3 DNA reads TGTGCCTGGAGTATGGGGAACAATCAGCCCCAGCATTTT. The chain recombines TRBV30 with TRBJ1-5; no clear D gene. Germline V CDR1 and CDR2: GTSNPN, SVGIG (reference sequence). CDR3 length equals 13 residues. V lost 2 bases and J lost 3, with 8 bases in between.

The chain recombines TRBV27 with TRBJ1-1; the D gene is possibly TRBD1 (5 bases). Germline CDR1 MNHEY, CDR2 SMNVEV (reference sequence). The CDR3 covers 14 residues. Trimming pared 6 bases from V and 1 base from J, leaving 12 bases between. CDR3 sequence (DNA): TGTGCCAGCAGGAACCAGGGAGGGAACACTGAAGCTTTCTTT. It yields the protein CASRNQGGNTEAFF.

The gene calls are TRBV3-1 (or the pseudogene TRBV3-2) and TRBJ1-6; the match to TRBD1 covers 7 bases. The V segment lost 1 base and the J segment 5 bases; nucleotides outside the gene matches: 2. The CDR3 contains 15 residues. The germline V gene encodes CDR1 LGHDT and CDR2 YNNKEL (reference sequence). The CDR3 spells CASSQGQGNNSPLHF. CDR3 DNA sequence: TGTGCCAGCAGCCAAGGACAGGGTAATAATTCACCCCTCCACTTT.

The gene calls are TRBV18 and TRBJ2-5, with a possible D match to TRBD1 (6 bases). V lost 4 bases, J lost 5 bases, and 20 bases lay in between. CDR3 length: 16 amino acids. From germline, CDR1 is KGHSH and CDR2 LQKENI. The CDR3, as DNA: TGTGCCAGCTCACTCTATGTCGTTCAGGGGAAGGAGACCCAGTACTTC. It yields the protein CASSLYVVQGKETQYF.

The rearrangement uses TRBV3-1 (or the pseudogene TRBV3-2) and TRBJ1-5, with D perhaps matching TRBD1 (5 bases). The CDR3 has 15 amino acids. The germline CDR1 and CDR2 sequences are LGHDT and YNNKEL (reference sequence). The V gene lost 6 bases and the J gene lost 6 bases, with 18 bases spanning the gap. The DNA for the CDR3 is TGTGCCAGCAGTCCCGGGGGGGGACGGATTCAGCCCCAGCATTTT. Its protein product is CASSPGGGRIQPQHF.

The chain links TRBV5-8 to TRBJ1-6; D is unresolved. Looked up from germline, CDR1 is SGHTS and CDR2 is YDEGEE. V was clipped by 3 bases and J by 11 bases, with 6 bases between them. The CDR3 has 11 residues. The CDR3 is CASSSPAPLHF. CDR3 coding DNA: TGTGCCAGCAGCTCCCCCGCACCCCTCCACTTT.

CDR3 DNA sequence: TGTGCCAGCAGCTCACACCGGACTGCGACTGGAAACACCATATATTTT. It is translated as CASSSHRTATGNTIYF. The chain employs TRBV7-9 and TRBJ1-3, with unresolved D. The germline V and J ends were trimmed by 4 bases and 2 bases, with 15 bases remaining between them. This CDR3 is built from 16 residues. CDR1 SEHNR and CDR2 FQNEAQ come from the germline V gene (reference sequence).

The CDR3 DNA reads as TGTGCCAGCAGCGCAAGTTGGACAGGGGCCAAACAAGAGACCCAGTACTTC. Encoded protein: CASSASWTGAKQETQYF. This chain uses TRBV9 with TRBJ2-5, with TRBD1 matching 9 bases. This CDR3 is 17 amino acids long. Trimming cost V 3 bases and J 2 bases; bases outside gene matches: 11. Germline V CDR1 and CDR2: SGDLS, YYNGEE.

The rearrangement links TRBV7-2 to TRBJ1-1; TRBD1 is a possible D gene (5 bases). Germline V gene data show CDR1 as SGHTA and CDR2 as FQGNSA. V dropped 2 bases and J dropped 0 bases, with 10 bases sitting between them. The CDR3 contains 15 residues. DNA of the CDR3: TGTGCCAGCAGCTTACCCCCAGGGATGAACACTGAAGCTTTCTTT. It is translated as CASSLPPGMNTEAFF.

This clone has more than one count but fewer than ten. The chain uses TRBV27 and TRBJ1-2; D is unclear. Germline V gene sequence: CDR1 MNHEY, CDR2 SMNVEV (reference sequence). The CDR3 spans 15 residues. Trimming pared 6 bases from V and 5 bases from J, leaving 19 bases between. CDR3 nucleotide sequence: TGTGCCAGCAGGATAAGGACGGATCACTCATATGGCTACACCTTC. Amino acids: CASRIRTDHSYGYTF.

CDR3 DNA sequence: TGTGCCACCAGCACCGTGTCAACTGGAACCGGGGAGCTGTTTTTT. It specifies CATSTVSTGTGELFF. V gene TRBV15 combines with J gene TRBJ2-2; D is ambiguous. Deletions cut 4 bases from V and 5 bases from J, with 14 bases between. The CDR3 consists of 15 residues. The germline gives CDR1 LNHNV, CDR2 YYDKDF (reference sequence).

The V and J genes are TRBV24-1 and TRBJ2-2, with 11 bases aligning to TRBD1. Germline lookup yields CDR1 KGHDR and CDR2 SFDVKD. The CDR3 is made up of 17 amino acids. Trimming took 4 bases from V and 4 from J; bases not matched to a gene: 7. CDR3 coding DNA: TGTGCCACCAGTGACCCTGGACAGGGGGCAGGCACCGGGGAGCTGTTTTTT. Amino acids: CATSDPGQGAGTGELFF.

This clone came up once. This chain connects TRBV27 to TRBJ1-2; no reliable D call. Germline V gene sequence: CDR1 MNHEY, CDR2 SMNVEV (reference sequence). The ends were cut back, 6 bases at V and 7 bases at J, with 15 bases in the middle. There are 13 residues in the CDR3. The CDR3 protein is CASSLDQAGGYTF. CDR3 DNA sequence: TGTGCCAGCAGCCTGGACCAGGCTGGTGGCTACACCTTC.

The CDR3 reads CASSLARQGGAGELFF. The CDR3 DNA reads TGTGCCAGCAGCTTAGCGCGACAGGGAGGGGCCGGGGAGCTGTTTTTT. The chain carries TRBV7-2 and TRBJ2-2; perhaps D is TRBD1 or TRBD2 (7 bases each). This CDR3 contains 16 residues. Germline V gene lookup returns CDR1 SGHTA and CDR2 FQGNSA. V lost 0 bases and J 6 bases, leaving 14 bases between the germline ends.

This clone was recorded once. This sequence joins TRBV7-2 and TRBJ1-1; tentative D call: TRBD1 (5 bases). The V end was cut by 5 bases, the J end by 6 bases, with 16 bases between. Per the germline V gene, CDR1 is SGHTA and CDR2 is FQGNSA. This CDR3 has 14 residues. The CDR3 DNA sequence: TGTGCCAGCAGCCCCCCTCGGTGGGGGGCTGAAGCTTTCTTT. Translation: CASSPPRWGAEAFF.

This sequence joins TRBV6-5 and TRBJ2-7, with D perhaps matching TRBD2 (5 bases). Trimming took off 7 bases at V and 5 bases at J, with 18 bases between the two ends. CDR1 is MNHEY, CDR2 SVGAGI, per germline. The CDR3 consists of 14 residues. The CDR3 DNA is TGTGCCAGCACCTTCAGCGGCAATACTAACGAGCAGTACTTC. Translated, it gives CASTFSGNTNEQYF.

CDR3 sequence reads: CASSFGANEQFF. The DNA for the CDR3 is TGTGCCAGCAGCTTTGGGGCTAATGAGCAGTTCTTC. V is TRBV7-3 and J is TRBJ2-1; D is perhaps TRBD1 (5 bases). Germline CDR1 reads SGHTA; CDR2 reads FQGTGA. Trimming cost V 3 bases and J 7 bases, with 7 bases left between them. CDR3 length: 12 amino acids.

CDR3 nucleotides: TGTGCCAGCAGCGACAACTATAATTCACCCCTCCACTTT. Its translation: CASSDNYNSPLHF. The chain joins TRBV9 to TRBJ1-6; D remains unclear. The CDR3 runs 13 residues. Trimming took off 3 bases at V and 3 bases at J, with 4 bases between the two ends. The germline V gene has CDR1 SGDLS and CDR2 YYNGEE. The complete variable domain, with remaining parts taken from reference TRBV9 and TRBJ1-6, reads DSGVTQTPKHLITATGQRVTLRCSPRSGDLSVYWYQQSLDQGLQFLIQYYNGEERAKGNILERFSAQQFPDLHSELNLSSLELGDSALYFCASSDNYNSPLHFGNGTRLTVT.

The J gene is TRBJ2-2, the V gene TRBV11-3, with D perhaps TRBD1 or TRBD2 (5 bases each). In germline, CDR1 is SGHNT, CDR2 YENEEA. This CDR3 region has 13 residues. Trimming took 1 base from V and 7 from J, leaving 7 bases between them. CDR3 loop: CASSLGGIGELFF. The DNA for the CDR3 is TGTGCCAGCAGCTTAGGGGGGATCGGGGAGCTGTTTTTT. Full variable domain (outside the CDR3, taken from reference TRBV11-3 and TRBJ2-2): EAGVVQSPRYKIIEKKQPVAFWCNPISGHNTLYWYLQNLGQGPELLIRYENEEAVDDSQLPKDRFSAERLKGVDSTLKIQPAELGDSAVYLCASSLGGIGELFFGEGSRLTVL.

The gene calls are TRBV3-1 (or the pseudogene TRBV3-2) and TRBJ2-2, with D possibly being TRBD1 (6 bases). Per germline, CDR1 LGHDT and CDR2 YNNKEL (reference sequence). The germline V and J ends were trimmed by 1 base and 5 bases, with 17 bases remaining between them. CDR3 length: 17 residues. For the CDR3, the DNA is TGTGCCAGCAGCCAAGCGACGGCAGGGGACCAGACCGGGGAGCTGTTTTTT. This codes for CASSQATAGDQTGELFF.